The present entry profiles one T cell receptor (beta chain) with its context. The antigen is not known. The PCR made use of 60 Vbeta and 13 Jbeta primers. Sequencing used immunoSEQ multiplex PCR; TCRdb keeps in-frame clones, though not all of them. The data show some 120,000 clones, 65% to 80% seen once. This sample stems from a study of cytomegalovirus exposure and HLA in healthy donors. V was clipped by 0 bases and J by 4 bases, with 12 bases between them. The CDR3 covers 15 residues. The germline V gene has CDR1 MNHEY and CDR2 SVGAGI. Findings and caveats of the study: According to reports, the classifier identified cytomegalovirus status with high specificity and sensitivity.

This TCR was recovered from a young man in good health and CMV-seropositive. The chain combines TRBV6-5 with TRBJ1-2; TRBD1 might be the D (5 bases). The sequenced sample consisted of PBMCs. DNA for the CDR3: TGTGCCAGCAGTTACTCAGGGGCCCCTCTCTATGGCTACACCTTC. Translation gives CASSYSGAPLYGYTF.